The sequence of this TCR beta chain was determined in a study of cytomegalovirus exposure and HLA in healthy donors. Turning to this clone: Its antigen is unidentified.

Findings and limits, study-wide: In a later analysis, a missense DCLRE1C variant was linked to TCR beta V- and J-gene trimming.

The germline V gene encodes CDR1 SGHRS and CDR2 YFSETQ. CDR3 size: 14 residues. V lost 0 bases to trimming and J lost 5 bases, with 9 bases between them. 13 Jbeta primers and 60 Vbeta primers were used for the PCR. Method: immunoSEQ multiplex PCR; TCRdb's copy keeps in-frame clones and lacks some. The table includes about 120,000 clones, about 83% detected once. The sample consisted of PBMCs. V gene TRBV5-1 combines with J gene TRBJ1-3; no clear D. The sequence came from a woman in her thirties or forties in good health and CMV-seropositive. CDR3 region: CASSLETARNTIYF. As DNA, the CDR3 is TGCGCCAGCAGCTTGGAAACAGCTAGAAACACCATATATTTT.